This note documents a single TCR beta chain sequence. Its antigen is as yet unknown. This CDR3 is 16 amino acids long. Germline values: CDR1 SGHTA, CDR2 FQGNSA. Trimming pared 3 bases from V and 6 bases from J, leaving 19 bases between. The sample originates from a study of cytomegalovirus exposure and HLA in healthy donors. Overall study context: It was reported in a later analysis that the 100 to 150 validation repertoires used the same platform as the 550 to 850 first-cohort repertoires.

General study results and limits: Cytomegalovirus status was reportedly diagnosed by the classifier with high sensitivity and specificity.

Repertoires were generated with immunoSEQ multiplex PCR, while TCRdb's copy carries only in-frame clones and drops some. The sample has roughly 65,000 clones; almost 95% are singletons. The donors were in the approximately 120-subject validation cohort, distinct from the approximately 700-subject first cohort. The chain has TRBV7-2 and TRBJ2-3; possibly TRBD2 for D (5 bases). The TCR was taken from a man younger than 35 in good health and CMV-seropositive. Sequencing was done on a sample of PBMCs. CDR3 sequence (DNA): TGTGCCAGCAGCTTGGGCGGTTGGGGTTCGGGGGATACGCAGTATTTT. It codes for CASSLGGWGSGDTQYF.